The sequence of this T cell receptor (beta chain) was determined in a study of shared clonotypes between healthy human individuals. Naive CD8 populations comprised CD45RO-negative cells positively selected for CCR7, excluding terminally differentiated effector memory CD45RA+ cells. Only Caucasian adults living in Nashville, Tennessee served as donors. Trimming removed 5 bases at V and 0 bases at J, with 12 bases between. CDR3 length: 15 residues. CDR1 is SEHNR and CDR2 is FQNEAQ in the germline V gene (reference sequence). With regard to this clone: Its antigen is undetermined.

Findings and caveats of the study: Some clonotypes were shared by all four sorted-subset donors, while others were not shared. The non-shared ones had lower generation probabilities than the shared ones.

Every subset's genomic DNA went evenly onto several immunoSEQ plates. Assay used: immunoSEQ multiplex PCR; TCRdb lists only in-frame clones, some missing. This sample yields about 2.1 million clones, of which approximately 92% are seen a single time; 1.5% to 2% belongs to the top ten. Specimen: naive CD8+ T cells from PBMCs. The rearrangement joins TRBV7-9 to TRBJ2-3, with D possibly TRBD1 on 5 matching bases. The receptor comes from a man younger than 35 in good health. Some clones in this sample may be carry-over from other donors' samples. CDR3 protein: CASSHFDRSTDTQYF. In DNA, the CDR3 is TGTGCCAGCAGCCATTTCGACAGAAGCACAGATACGCAGTATTTT.